Shown below are 27 T cell receptor beta chains from a single sample sequenced in a study of T cells in Graves' hyperthyroidism and ophthalmopathy. RNA transcripts gave rise to amplified TCR beta CDR3 regions. The HTBI primer set was used in a first-round RT-PCR of the TCR CDR3. From the multiplex PCR reads, TCRdb called clonotypes with MiXCR, one entry per CDR3 protein. The repertoire has more than 350,000 distinct CDR3 sequences, 13% to 15% of them found once; the top ten carry roughly 20%. The sample was blood. Every receptor here comes from a woman in her sixties or seventies with Graves' ophthalmopathy.

This clonotype has at least ten counts. The rearrangement uses TRBV3-1 and TRBJ2-5; TRBD1 agrees at 7 bases. The CDR3 runs to 15 residues. V gave up 4 bases and J gave up 2 bases; unmatched junction bases: 7. Germline values: CDR1 LGHDT, CDR2 YNNKEL (reference sequence). CDR3 residues: CASSPLPRGQETQYF. The CDR3 coding sequence is TGTGCCAGCAGCCCTCTGCCCAGGGGGCAAGAGACCCAGTACTTC.

This clonotype was seen repeatedly, ten times or more. The rearrangement links TRBV7-3 to TRBJ2-5; D not certain. In germline, CDR1 is SGHTA, CDR2 FQGTGA. Trimming stripped 2 bases from V and 2 bases from J, with 6 bases between. The length of the CDR3 is 13 residues. The DNA of the CDR3 is TGTGCCAGCAGCTTAGGCCATCAAGAGACCCAGTACTTC. Translation: CASSLGHQETQYF.

This clonotype was observed at least ten times. The chain has TRBV12-3 or TRBV12-4 and TRBJ2-1; 8 positions match TRBD2. The V gene end was trimmed by 6 bases and the J gene end by 2 bases; junction bases not matched to a gene: 9. CDR3 length equals 16 residues. The CDR3 DNA reads TGTGCCAGCAGACCTACTAGCGGAGGAACCTACAATGAGCAGTTCTTC. This translates into CASRPTSGGTYNEQFF.

This clonotype was seen ten or more times. The J gene is TRBJ2-7, the V gene TRBV28, with TRBD1 matching 9 bases. Germline trimming cut 10 bases from V and 2 bases from J; bases unmatched to any gene: 6. The CDR3 covers 13 residues. Per the germline V gene, CDR1 is MDHEN and CDR2 is SYDVKM. The CDR3 region is CAIQGTGPYEQYF. For the CDR3, the DNA is TGTGCCATCCAGGGGACAGGGCCCTACGAGCAGTACTTC.

This clonotype was observed many times. This chain's CDR3 is CASRPLAGVAGELFF. The DNA for the CDR3 is TGTGCCAGCAGACCCCTAGCGGGAGTGGCCGGGGAGCTGTTTTTT. The chain links TRBV27 to TRBJ2-2, with TRBD2 matching over 10 bases. The V gene's germline CDR1 is MNHEY and CDR2 SMNVEV (reference sequence). CDR3 length: 15 amino acids. The V segment lost 6 bases and the J segment 6 bases; nucleotides outside the gene matches: 7.

V usage is TRBV29-1 and J usage is TRBJ1-4; D not resolved. Germline loops: CDR1 SQVTM, CDR2 ANQGSEA. Trimming took 3 bases from V and 7 from J, leaving 9 bases between them. The CDR3 has 12 residues. The CDR3 DNA sequence: TGCAGCGTTGAGTCCCCGGCTGAAAAACTGTTTTTT. Its translation: CSVESPAEKLFF.

The sample holds many counts of this clonotype. The chain carries TRBV28 and TRBJ2-5, with D possibly being TRBD1 or TRBD2 (5 bases each). CDR1 and CDR2 (germline): MDHEN, SYDVKM. The germline V and J ends were trimmed by 2 bases and 5 bases, with 12 bases remaining between them. The CDR3 is made up of 14 amino acids. The CDR3 loop reads CASSLPSRDETQYF. CDR3 in DNA: TGTGCCAGCAGTTTACCGAGCAGGGACGAGACCCAGTACTTC.

This clonotype was counted only a few times. This may arise from a read error, as a much more abundant clone is one base away. V and J are TRBV30 and TRBJ2-5; 8 nucleotides match TRBD2. Germline CDR1 reads GTSNPN; CDR2 reads SVGIG (reference sequence). With V trimmed by 1 base and J by 7 bases, 11 bases remained unmatched. This CDR3 is 15 amino acids long. The CDR3 protein is CAWSGLAGWGGTQYF. The CDR3 nucleotides are TGTGCCTGGAGTGGATTAGCGGGATGGGGGGGGACCCAGTACTTC.

In this sample, this clonotype turned up many times. The CDR3 loop is CASSPLSSYEQYF. In nucleotides, the CDR3 is TGTGCCAGCAGCCCCCTCAGCTCCTACGAGCAGTACTTC. The chain links TRBV3-1 to TRBJ2-7; D is unclear. Germline CDR1 is LGHDT and CDR2 is YNNKEL (reference sequence). Trimming stripped 4 bases from V and 0 bases from J, with 7 bases between. CDR3 length: 13 amino acids.

A remark on this clonotype: A read error is possible here, since a much larger clone lies one base away. The chain is built from TRBV6-1 and TRBJ2-1, with D possibly being TRBD2 (6 bases). Germline CDR1 reads MNHNS; CDR2 reads SASEGT. V lost 5 bases to trimming and J lost 6 bases, with 23 bases between them. The CDR3 length is 17 residues. CDR3 in amino acids: CASSRPRRVVGGNEQFF. For the CDR3, the DNA is TGTGCCAGCAGTCGACCCCGGAGGGTAGTGGGAGGCAATGAGCAGTTCTTC.

Concerning this clonotype: A much larger clone is a single base away; this may be a read error. The J gene is TRBJ2-7, the V gene TRBV3-1; TRBD2 might be the D (9 bases). Looked up from germline, CDR1 is LGHDT and CDR2 is YNNKEL (reference sequence). The CDR3 sequence is 16 residues long. With 4 bases removed from V and 4 bases from J, the gap between germline ends came to 20 bases. The CDR3 region has the DNA TGTGCCAGCAGCCCGGGACAGGAACTAGCGGGTTACGAGCAGTACTTC. Translation: CASSPGQELAGYEQYF.

This clonotype was seen a few times. The V and J genes are TRBV7-3 and TRBJ2-1; D is possibly TRBD1 (5 bases). Trimming cost V 5 bases and J 4 bases, with 15 bases left between them. Germline loops: CDR1 SGHTA, CDR2 FQGTGA. This CDR3 region has 15 residues. CDR3 protein: CASSPRGSQYNEQFF. The DNA for the CDR3 is TGTGCCAGCAGCCCTAGGGGCAGCCAATACAATGAGCAGTTCTTC.

A few counts support this clonotype. The gene calls are TRBV6-1 and TRBJ1-3, with D hard to call. The V gene's germline CDR1 is MNHNS and CDR2 SASEGT. V lost 5 bases and J 4 bases, leaving 9 bases between the germline ends. This CDR3 comprises 13 residues. The CDR3 DNA reads as TGTGCCAGCAGTTGGGGAGAGGGAAACACCATATATTTT. It encodes CASSWGEGNTIYF.

As to this clonotype: A much more abundant neighbour one base away suggests this may be a read error. J is TRBJ1-5 and V is TRBV28; D possibly corresponds to TRBD1 (6 bases). Germline V gene lookup returns CDR1 MDHEN and CDR2 SYDVKM. Trimming removed 6 bases from V and 5 bases from J, with 26 bases in between. The CDR3 loop spans 18 amino acids. The CDR3 reads CASSSGAGSKFEDQPQHF. The CDR3 DNA reads TGTGCCAGCAGCTCAGGGGCAGGGAGTAAATTTGAGGATCAGCCCCAGCATTTT.

A word on this clonotype: The germline gene is not matched at one end of the junction; a read error may be the cause. The chain links TRBV20-1 to TRBJ2-7, with D uncertain. CDR3 length: 12 residues. The germline CDR1 and CDR2 sequences are DFQATT and SNEGSKA (reference sequence). The CDR3, as DNA: TGCAGTGCTAGAGACGTCTCCTACGAGCGGTACTTC. Translating it yields CSARDVSYERYF.

The CDR3 DNA is TGTGCCAGCAGTTTACAGACAGGGGCCTGGGGAGATACGCAGTATTTT. This sequence encodes CASSLQTGAWGDTQYF. The rearrangement links TRBV28 to TRBJ2-3, with 8 nucleotides matching TRBD1. V lost 2 bases to trimming and J lost 5 bases; unmatched junction nucleotides: 9. CDR1 is MDHEN, CDR2 SYDVKM, per germline. This CDR3 is 16 amino acids long.

This clonotype was picked up many times. The chain carries TRBV7-2 and TRBJ1-1, with TRBD1 matching over 8 bases. In germline, CDR1 is SGHTA, CDR2 FQGNSA. The CDR3 spans 16 residues. J lost 3 bases, V lost 7 bases, and 13 bases had no gene match. The CDR3 here is CASTSYQGAFDTEAFF. CDR3 nucleotides: TGTGCCAGCACCTCGTACCAGGGGGCATTCGACACTGAAGCTTTCTTT.

Turning to this clonotype: A much bigger clone sits one base away, suggesting this may be a read error. This chain connects TRBV2 to TRBJ2-1; TRBD2 matches 15 bases. Trimming cost V 4 bases and J 0 bases; bases outside gene matches: 4. Germline CDR1 SNHLY, CDR2 FYNNEI. CDR3 length: 18 amino acids. The CDR3 bases are TGTGCCAGCAGTGCCGGGACTAGCGGGAGGAGCTCCTACAATGAGCAGTTCTTC. This sequence encodes CASSAGTSGRSSYNEQFF.

This clonotype occurred many times. This chain connects TRBV5-1 to TRBJ2-4; 10 nucleotides agree with TRBD1. After removal of 3 bases from V and 8 bases from J, the junction contained 8 bases not matched to a gene. This CDR3 has 15 amino acids. Germline V gene lookup returns CDR1 SGHRS and CDR2 YFSETQ. The CDR3 reads CASSSGTGARDIQYF. CDR3 in DNA: TGCGCCAGCAGCTCCGGGACAGGGGCAAGGGACATTCAGTACTTC.

This clonotype was seen only a few times. The V gene is TRBV5-1, the J gene TRBJ1-2; no clear D. This CDR3 has 13 amino acids. Looked up from germline, CDR1 is SGHRS and CDR2 is YFSETQ. Between the trimmed V and J ends, which lost 5 bases and 0 bases, there was a span of 8 bases. In DNA form, the CDR3 reads TGCGCCAGCAGAGAAGCTCCTAACTATGGCTACACCTTC. Encoded protein: CASREAPNYGYTF. Combining the CDR3 with reference TRBV5-1 and TRBJ1-2 gives the whole variable domain KAGVTQTPRYLIKTRGQQVTLSCSPISGHRSVSWYQQTPGQGLQFLFEYFSETQRNKGNFPGRFSGRQFSNSRSEMNVSTLELGDSALYLCASREAPNYGYTFGSGTRLTVV.

Ten or more counts support this clonotype. V gene TRBV28 combines with J gene TRBJ2-3; 7 nucleotides line up with TRBD2. The CDR3 runs to 14 residues. Germline V gives CDR1 MDHEN, CDR2 SYDVKM. V was pared by 6 bases and J by 6 bases, with 9 bases of the junction left unmatched. The CDR3 region has the DNA TGTGCCAGCAGCCTGTTTCGTAGCGGGGATACGCAGTATTTT. Its protein is CASSLFRSGDTQYF. The full variable domain, rest sourced from reference TRBV28 and TRBJ2-3, is DVKVTQSSRYLVKRTGEKVFLECVQDMDHENMFWYRQDPGLGLRLIYFSYDVKMKEKGDIPEGYSVSREKKERFSLILESASTNQTSMYLCASSLFRSGDTQYFGPGTRLTVL.

At least ten counts were recorded for this clonotype. J is TRBJ2-7 and V is TRBV12-3 or TRBV12-4; D call uncertain. CDR3 length: 16 residues. Trimming took off 2 bases at V and 1 base at J, with 15 bases between the two ends. The CDR3 nucleotides are TGTGCCAGCAGTTTAATAACGTCAGGCGGATCCTACGAGCAGTACTTC. It is translated as CASSLITSGGSYEQYF.

This clonotype showed up many times. This sequence joins TRBV7-8 and TRBJ1-4; D not certain. Germline lookup yields CDR1 SGHVS and CDR2 FQNEAQ. The CDR3 spans 16 residues. V gave up 3 bases and J gave up 4 bases, with 15 bases separating them. CDR3 residues: CASSFSGGRFNEKLFF. The DNA for the CDR3 is TGTGCCAGCAGCTTCTCCGGAGGGAGGTTTAATGAAAAACTGTTTTTT.

The rearrangement joins TRBV15 to TRBJ1-2; the D gene is possibly TRBD1 (6 bases). Germline CDR1 reads LNHNV; CDR2 reads YYDKDF (reference sequence). V lost 2 bases, J lost 7 bases, and 23 bases lay in between. CDR3 length: 17 residues. CDR3 bases: TGTGCCACCAGCAGAAAACAGGGTGGCCGGGGGGTTGGTGGCTACACCTTC. Translating gives CATSRKQGGRGVGGYTF. The full variable domain, in which reference TRBV15 and TRBJ1-2 provide the parts outside the CDR3, is DAMVIQNPRYQVTQFGKPVTLSCSQTLNHNVMYWYQQKSSQAPKLLFHYYDKDFNNEADTPDNFQSRRPNTSFCFLDIRSPGLGDTAMYLCATSRKQGGRGVGGYTFGSGTRLTVV.

This clonotype was picked up many times. V usage is TRBV11-2 and J usage is TRBJ2-7; TRBD2 agrees at 9 bases. From germline, CDR1 is SGHAT and CDR2 FQNNGV. The V segment lost 5 bases and the J segment 2 bases; nucleotides outside the gene matches: 10. The CDR3 has 16 residues. In nucleotides, the CDR3 is TGTGCCAGCAGCCCCTTACGGCGGGAGGGGGCCTACGAGCAGTACTTC. Translating gives CASSPLRREGAYEQYF.

This clonotype has a count of ten or more. This chain links TRBV5-5 with TRBJ2-5; D might be TRBD1 (6 bases). The V end was cut by 3 bases, the J end by 1 base, with 10 bases between. This CDR3 comprises 14 residues. Germline assignment: CDR1 SGHKS and CDR2 YYEKEE (reference sequence). In DNA, the CDR3 is TGTGCCAGCAGCTGGTGGACAGTCCAAGAGACCCAGTACTTC. This gives the protein CASSWWTVQETQYF.

This clonotype was detected ten times or more. This chain uses TRBV2 with TRBJ2-7, with a weak D call TRBD1 (7 bases). V lost 7 bases to trimming and J lost 2 bases, with 15 bases between them. The V gene's germline CDR1 is SNHLY and CDR2 FYNNEI. CDR3 length: 14 residues. The CDR3 loop reads CASTAGQTTYEQYF. In DNA form, the CDR3 reads TGTGCCAGCACCGCGGGACAGACCACCTACGAGCAGTACTTC.